The 30 T cell receptor beta chains given below trace back to one sample, sequenced in a study of T cells after somatic rescue of genetic block. The data were produced by immunoSEQ multiplex PCR, yet TCRdb's version contains in-frame clones alone and is incomplete. The sample carries tens of thousands of clones, about nine tenths recorded once. The sample consisted of peripheral blood mononuclear cells (PBMCs). Source of these receptors: a young woman.

The chain recombines TRBV7-6 with TRBJ2-7, with D possibly being TRBD1 (6 bases). V lost 5 bases and J lost 2, with 19 bases in between. The germline V gene encodes CDR1 SGHVS and CDR2 FNYEAQ. This CDR3 is 16 amino acids long. DNA of the CDR3: TGTGCCAGCAGCCCCGCGTGGGGGCATACCACCTACGAGCAGTACTTC. It specifies CASSPAWGHTTYEQYF.

The chain couples TRBV14 to TRBJ2-7; TRBD1 is a possible D gene (5 bases). Germline V gene lookup returns CDR1 SGHDN and CDR2 FVKESK. The CDR3 spans 15 residues. Trimming took off 6 bases at V and 4 bases at J, with 19 bases between the two ends. The CDR3 loop reads CASSPMGREKYEQYF. CDR3 in DNA: TGTGCCAGCAGTCCCATGGGCAGGGAAAAGTACGAGCAGTACTTC.

The chain is built from TRBV6-1 and TRBJ1-1; D ambiguous. The V end lost 8 bases, the J end lost 0 bases, and 16 bases lay between the germline ends. This CDR3 is 15 amino acids long. CDR1 and CDR2 from the germline V gene are MNHNS and SASEGT. CDR3 nucleotide sequence: TGTGCCAGCCACGTACGGGGTCGGATGAACACTGAAGCTTTCTTT. Translating gives CASHVRGRMNTEAFF.

The V gene is TRBV14, the J gene TRBJ1-5; 7 bases match TRBD1. Germline V lookup: CDR1 SGHDN, CDR2 FVKESK. The length of the CDR3 is 14 residues. The V segment lost 2 bases and the J segment 7 bases; nucleotides outside the gene matches: 5. CDR3 in DNA: TGTGCCAGCAGCCAAAAGACAGGGTACCAGCCCCAGCATTTT. Its translation: CASSQKTGYQPQHF.

This rearrangement joins TRBV6-1 to TRBJ1-4, with D hard to call. Germline V gene sequence: CDR1 MNHNS, CDR2 SASEGT. This CDR3 is built from 13 residues. Trimming cost V 4 bases and J 7 bases, with 10 bases left between them. The CDR3 DNA is TGTGCCAGCAGTGCGCTGGACGGTGAAAAACTGTTTTTT. Protein product: CASSALDGEKLFF.

The V and J genes are TRBV6-4 and TRBJ2-6, with D tentatively TRBD1 (6 bases). Trimming left V 3 bases short and J 0 bases short, with 6 bases between. Germline CDR1 reads MRHNA; CDR2 reads SNTAGT. This CDR3 region has 15 residues. The CDR3 DNA reads as TGTGCCAGCAGTGAGGACAGCTCTGGGGCCAACGTCCTGACTTTC. This encodes CASSEDSSGANVLTF.

The chain has TRBV27 and TRBJ2-7; D is unclear. The ends were cut back, 2 bases at V and 9 bases at J, with 14 bases in the middle. CDR3 length equals 13 residues. The germline V gene has CDR1 MNHEY and CDR2 SMNVEV (reference sequence). The CDR3 region is CASSLNAPVSQYF. CDR3 sequence (DNA): TGTGCCAGCAGTTTAAACGCCCCGGTCTCGCAGTACTTC.

V is TRBV12-5 and J is TRBJ2-3; unclear D gene. The CDR3 loop spans 16 amino acids. Germline V CDR1 and CDR2: LGHNT, FRNRAP. Trimming pared 0 bases from V and 0 bases from J, leaving 10 bases between. The CDR3 region is CASGLVLGGSTDTQYF. Here the CDR3 DNA reads TGTGCTAGTGGTTTGGTACTCGGCGGAAGCACAGATACGCAGTATTTT. Together with reference TRBV12-5 and TRBJ2-3, the CDR3 gives the full variable domain: DARVTQTPRHKVTEMGQEVTMRCQPILGHNTVFWYRQTMMQGLELLAYFRNRAPLDDSGMPKDRFSAEMPDATLATLKIQPSEPRDSAVYFCASGLVLGGSTDTQYFGPGTRLTVL.

In its sample, this clone was seen a few times. J is TRBJ2-2 and V is TRBV19; D possibly corresponds to TRBD2 (6 bases). V shed 3 bases and J shed 8 bases, with 13 bases lying between them. This CDR3 is built from 14 residues. Looked up from germline, CDR1 is LNHDA and CDR2 is SQIVND (reference sequence). CDR3 amino acids: CASSISRAGGELFF. CDR3 in DNA: TGTGCCAGTAGTATCAGCAGGGCGGGAGGGGAGCTGTTTTTT.

The chain has TRBV5-4 and TRBJ2-5; 16 nucleotides line up with TRBD2. The CDR3 covers 17 residues. V trimming: 4 bases; J trimming: 5 bases; junction bases outside the gene matches: 8. CDR1 and CDR2 (germline): SGHNT, YYREEE (reference sequence). CDR3 bases: TGTGCCAGCAGCCCCGGGACTAGCGGGAGGGTAGGGGAGACCCAGTACTTC. This sequence encodes CASSPGTSGRVGETQYF.

The chain uses TRBV13 and TRBJ2-7; D not certain. Germline CDR1 and CDR2: PRHDT and FYEKMQ (reference sequence). CDR3 length equals 13 residues. Trimming removed 4 bases from V and 2 bases from J, with 9 bases in between. The CDR3 is CASSSDGTYEQYF. CDR3 bases: TGTGCCAGCAGCTCTGACGGTACCTACGAGCAGTACTTC.

The rearrangement links TRBV19 to TRBJ2-7, with TRBD2 matching over 9 bases. Germline lookup yields CDR1 LNHDA and CDR2 SQIVND (reference sequence). V gave up 5 bases and J gave up 2 bases; unmatched junction bases: 7. This CDR3 is built from 15 residues. The CDR3 coding sequence is TGTGCCAGTAGTGCACCGGGACTAGCCACCTACGAGCAGTACTTC. Its translation: CASSAPGLATYEQYF.

J is TRBJ2-4 and V is TRBV28; a weak D match, TRBD2 (5 bases). The CDR3 consists of 12 residues. V lost 10 bases to trimming and J lost 2 bases, with 9 bases between them. CDR1 is MDHEN and CDR2 is SYDVKM in the germline V gene. The CDR3 DNA follows: TGTGCCACCGGGGATACCAAAAACATTCAGTACTTC. Translating gives CATGDTKNIQYF.

V is TRBV28 and J is TRBJ1-1, with 10 bases lining up with TRBD1. V gave up 6 bases and J gave up 3 bases; unmatched junction bases: 13. This CDR3 has 17 amino acids. The germline gives CDR1 MDHEN, CDR2 SYDVKM. For the CDR3, the DNA is TGTGCCAGCAGCCGAGCGGACAGGGGGTCCATCGACACTGAAGCTTTCTTT. It encodes CASSRADRGSIDTEAFF.

This clone was seen more than once but under ten times. The V call is TRBV9, the J call TRBJ2-1; 11 bases agree with TRBD1. After removal of 4 bases from V and 2 bases from J, the junction contained 5 bases not matched to a gene. Germline CDR1 reads SGDLS; CDR2 reads YYNGEE. The CDR3 spans 16 residues. The CDR3 bases are TGTGCCAGCAGCCGCAAGGGACAGGGGGCCTACAATGAGCAGTTCTTC. It translates to CASSRKGQGAYNEQFF.

The V and J genes are TRBV6-5 and TRBJ2-7; 7 bases are shared with TRBD2. The CDR3 is 16 amino acids. V gave up 0 bases and J gave up 0 bases; unmatched junction bases: 5. CDR1 MNHEY and CDR2 SVGAGI come from the germline V gene. CDR3 residues: CASSYSAGESSYEQYF. The CDR3 region has the DNA TGTGCCAGCAGTTACTCGGCGGGAGAAAGCTCCTACGAGCAGTACTTC.

This sequence joins TRBV5-1 and TRBJ2-7, with TRBD1 matching 9 bases. Germline V gene sequence: CDR1 SGHRS, CDR2 YFSETQ. The CDR3 loop spans 15 amino acids. J lost 1 base, V lost 0 bases, and 2 bases had no gene match. CDR3 DNA sequence: TGCGCCAGCAGCTTGGGGGGGACAGGGTCCTACGAGCAGTACTTC. Its translation is CASSLGGTGSYEQYF.

The table lists this clone with a count of one. The chain couples TRBV2 to TRBJ1-5; TRBD1 matches 8 bases. From germline, CDR1 is SNHLY and CDR2 FYNNEI. CDR3 size: 14 residues. Trimming took 6 bases from V and 6 from J; bases not matched to a gene: 7. The CDR3 loop is CASSRTGKGQPQHF. CDR3 DNA: TGTGCCAGCAGCCGGACAGGGAAAGGTCAGCCCCAGCATTTT.

The rearrangement uses TRBV9 and TRBJ2-2; a weak D match, TRBD2 (6 bases). V lost 0 bases, J lost 2 bases, and 14 bases lay in between. Germline V gives CDR1 SGDLS, CDR2 YYNGEE. The CDR3 has 17 residues. Written as DNA, the CDR3 is TGTGCCAGCAGCGTAGGGGCTGGCGGGGAAAACACCGGGGAGCTGTTTTTT. Translation gives CASSVGAGGENTGELFF.

The rearrangement links TRBV6-1 to TRBJ1-1; maybe TRBD1 (6 bases). Per germline, CDR1 MNHNS and CDR2 SASEGT. CDR3 length: 14 amino acids. V was shortened by 8 bases and J by 1 base, with 14 bases between the two germline ends. This CDR3 is CASPPSGANTEAFF. In DNA form, the CDR3 reads TGTGCCAGCCCCCCGTCGGGGGCGAACACTGAAGCTTTCTTT.

The rearrangement joins TRBV28 to TRBJ1-3; possible D gene TRBD1, 6 bases. There are 14 residues in the CDR3. The V end was cut by 8 bases, the J end by 4 bases, with 15 bases between. Germline CDR1 and CDR2: MDHEN and SYDVKM. The CDR3 DNA sequence: TGTGCCAGCGCCATACAGGGAGCCGGAAACACCATATATTTT. It encodes CASAIQGAGNTIYF.

This clone has a handful of counts. CDR3 sequence: CASRAGAPEAFF. The DNA for the CDR3 is TGTGCCAGCCGTGCGGGGGCCCCTGAAGCTTTCTTT. The V and J genes are TRBV28 and TRBJ1-1, with a tentative D call TRBD1 (6 bases). This CDR3 region has 12 residues. The V gene's germline CDR1 is MDHEN and CDR2 SYDVKM. Trimming pared 8 bases from V and 6 bases from J, leaving 13 bases between.

J is TRBJ1-3 and V is TRBV4-1; no reliable D call. Trimming removed 6 bases from V and 0 bases from J, with 12 bases in between. CDR3 length: 15 amino acids. The germline V gene has CDR1 MGHRA and CDR2 YSYEKL. Written as DNA, the CDR3 is TGCGCCAGCAGTTTTGGACGGTTCTCTGGAAACACCATATATTTT. This translates into CASSFGRFSGNTIYF.

The rearrangement links TRBV4-1 to TRBJ2-5; 9 bases fit TRBD1. This CDR3 has 16 residues. V lost 4 bases, J lost 5 bases, and 11 bases stayed unmatched. The germline gives CDR1 MGHRA, CDR2 YSYEKL. The CDR3 spells CASSRLTGGGEETQYF. The CDR3 DNA reads TGCGCCAGCAGCCGTCTTACAGGGGGCGGAGAGGAGACCCAGTACTTC.

This chain connects TRBV21-1 to TRBJ2-3; TRBD2 is the table's D call and was not checked against the DNA. TRBV21-1 counts as a pseudogene. The CDR3 has 17 amino acids. The CDR3 DNA sequence: TGTGCCAGCAGCAAAGGGACGGCGGGAGTCCCCGGGGATACGCAGTATTTT. Amino acid sequence: CASSKGTAGVPGDTQYF.

The chain is built from TRBV28 and TRBJ1-1; D is unclear. V was pared by 2 bases and J by 7 bases, with 11 bases between. CDR1 is MDHEN and CDR2 is SYDVKM in the germline V gene. CDR3 size: 13 residues. The CDR3 here is CASSLLPPHEAFF. CDR3 in DNA: TGTGCCAGCAGTTTACTACCCCCTCATGAAGCTTTCTTT. Using reference TRBV28 and TRBJ1-1 for the parts outside the CDR3, the full variable domain is DVKVTQSSRYLVKRTGEKVFLECVQDMDHENMFWYRQDPGLGLRLIYFSYDVKMKEKGDIPEGYSVSREKKERFSLILESASTNQTSMYLCASSLLPPHEAFFGQGTRLTVV.

The V gene is TRBV20-1, the J gene TRBJ2-5; D is ambiguous. With 8 bases removed from V and 2 bases from J, the gap between germline ends came to 9 bases. Germline-derived CDR1 and CDR2 are DFQATT and SNEGSKA (reference sequence). This CDR3 contains 11 residues. The CDR3 bases are TGCAGTCGCAGCCTTCAAGAGACCCAGTACTTC. This gives the protein CSRSLQETQYF.

The rearrangement joins TRBV9 to TRBJ2-7; 10 nucleotides align to TRBD2. This CDR3 spans 14 amino acids. Per germline, CDR1 SGDLS and CDR2 YYNGEE. The V gene end was trimmed by 1 base and the J gene end by 7 bases; junction bases not matched to a gene: 5. This CDR3 reads CASSVLAGDGEQYF. The CDR3 region has the DNA TGTGCCAGCAGCGTACTAGCGGGAGATGGGGAGCAGTACTTC.

Turning to this clone: One end of the junction is discordant with germline, which a read error may explain. The V and J genes are TRBV7-7 and TRBJ2-1, with 7 bases that match TRBD1. The CDR3 consists of 15 residues. Germline V gene sequence: CDR1 SSHAT, CDR2 FNYEAQ (reference sequence). The CDR3 region is CASSRGQEPYNEQFF. CDR3 sequence (DNA): TGTGCTAGCAGCCGTGGACAGGAGCCCTACAATGAGCAGTTCTTC.

The chain uses TRBV11-3 and TRBJ1-2; D call uncertain. CDR3 length: 15 amino acids. V lost 3 bases and J 6 bases, leaving 17 bases between the germline ends. Germline assignment: CDR1 SGHNT and CDR2 YENEEA. CDR3 in DNA: TGTGCCAGCAGCTTCCCCAAAAGCGGCGGAAATGGCTACACCTTC. Protein product: CASSFPKSGGNGYTF.